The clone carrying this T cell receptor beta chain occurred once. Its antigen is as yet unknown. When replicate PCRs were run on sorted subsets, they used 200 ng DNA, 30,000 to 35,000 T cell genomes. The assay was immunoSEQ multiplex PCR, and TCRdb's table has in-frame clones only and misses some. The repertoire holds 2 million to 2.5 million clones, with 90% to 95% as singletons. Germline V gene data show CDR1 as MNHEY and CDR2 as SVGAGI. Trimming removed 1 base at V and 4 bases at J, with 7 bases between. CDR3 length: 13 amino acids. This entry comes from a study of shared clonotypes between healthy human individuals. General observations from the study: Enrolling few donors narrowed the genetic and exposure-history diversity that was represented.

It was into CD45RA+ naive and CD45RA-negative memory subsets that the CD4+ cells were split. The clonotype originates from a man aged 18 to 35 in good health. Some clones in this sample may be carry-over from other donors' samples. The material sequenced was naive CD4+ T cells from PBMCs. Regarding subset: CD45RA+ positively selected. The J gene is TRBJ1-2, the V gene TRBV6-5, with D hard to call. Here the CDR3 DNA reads TGTGCCAGCAGTTACTTCGACGGCTATGGCTACACCTTC. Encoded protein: CASSYFDGYGYTF.